This T cell receptor beta chain was obtained from a study of blood T cell repertoires in COVID-19. Study information: The origin of the acute and convalescent COVID-19 samples was the United States, Italy and Spain. PBMCs, B-cell-depleted T cells, or T cells were the source of the cDNA or gDNA that made up the material.

In germline, CDR1 is LGHNA, CDR2 YNFKEQ. The V and J ends lost 4 bases and 4 bases respectively, with 13 bases between them. The CDR3 runs 14 residues. In the original processing: From reference gene primer amplification, estimates of nucleated cell counts were derived. The method was immunoSEQ multiplex PCR; TCRdb's version includes in-frame clones alone and lacks a portion of them. From that table come the V and J calls and clone size; the DNA was used to work out D and trimming. The data show hundreds of thousands of clones, approximately 85% seen once. Followed over time, Seattle patients had been enrolled while infection was active.

The genes are TRBV4-2 and TRBJ1-2; D may be TRBD1 (5 bases). The sample was peripheral blood. The receptor comes from an elderly woman with COVID-19, enrolled during active disease. The CDR3 reads CASSPAGESYGYTF. The DNA for the CDR3 is TGTGCCAGCAGCCCCGCGGGGGAAAGCTATGGCTACACCTTC.